These 17 T cell receptor beta chains share one sample of origin, sequenced in a study of shared clonotypes between healthy human individuals. Method: immunoSEQ multiplex PCR; TCRdb's copy keeps in-frame clones and lacks some. The table records about 490,000 clones, almost 80% of them present only once. Sequencing used PBMCs. The source is a woman aged 40 to 50 in good health. Some clones in this sample may be carry-over from other donors' samples.

Concerning this clone: Germline is not matched at one junction end, which may reflect a read error. In the same sample, other DNA sequences code for this CDR3. The chain links TRBV18 to TRBJ2-7; D remains unclear. The CDR3 spans 13 residues. Germline V gene data show CDR1 as KGHSH and CDR2 as LQKENI. The chain's CDR3 is CASSPGPLNEQYF. In nucleotides, the CDR3 is TGTGCCAGCTCACCAGGGCCTCTCAACGAACAGTACTTC.

This clone was seen only once. This chain uses TRBV5-4 with TRBJ1-6; no reliable D call. CDR1 and CDR2 from the germline V gene are SGHNT and YYREEE (reference sequence). The CDR3 runs to 13 residues. V gave up 4 bases and J gave up 13 bases, with 15 bases separating them. CDR3 coding DNA: TGTGCCAGCAGCCAAGATCGCTTGGGGCCCCTCCACTTT. This translates into CASSQDRLGPLHF.

The rearrangement links TRBV11-2 to TRBJ1-6, with D maybe TRBD1 (5 bases). Germline CDR1 reads SGHAT; CDR2 reads FQNNGV. Trimming removed 5 bases from V and 10 bases from J, with 18 bases in between. CDR3 size: 15 residues. DNA for the CDR3: TGTGCCAGCAGCCCAGGGTGGCAGGGCAAATCACCCCTCCACTTT. Its protein product is CASSPGWQGKSPLHF.

This clone has at least ten counts. The rearrangement links TRBV5-1 to TRBJ2-3; tentatively, D is TRBD2 (6 bases). V was trimmed by 4 bases and J by 2 bases, leaving 14 bases between them. The CDR3 runs to 15 residues. Germline CDR1 is SGHRS and CDR2 is YFSETQ. CDR3 DNA sequence: TGCGCCAGCAGCCCTGGAGGGTTCGACACAGATACGCAGTATTTT. Amino acids: CASSPGGFDTDTQYF.

The chain recombines TRBV9 with TRBJ2-2, with 7 bases fitting TRBD2. Germline V gene lookup returns CDR1 SGDLS and CDR2 YYNGEE. This CDR3 comprises 15 residues. The trim removed 3 bases at V and 4 bases at J, leaving 6 bases unmatched. The CDR3 reads CASSAGLSSTGELFF. As DNA, the CDR3 is TGTGCCAGCAGCGCGGGACTAAGTTCCACCGGGGAGCTGTTTTTT.

The chain couples TRBV7-8 to TRBJ2-1; TRBD2 is a possible D gene (5 bases). This CDR3 is built from 14 residues. Trimming shortened V by 5 bases and J by 9 bases, and 17 bases separated the two germline ends. Germline CDR1 reads SGHVS; CDR2 reads FQNEAQ. This CDR3 reads CASSPDWRAPEQFF. CDR3 bases: TGTGCCAGCAGCCCGGATTGGCGGGCCCCTGAGCAGTTCTTC.

J is TRBJ1-4 and V is TRBV18, with D uncertain. In germline, CDR1 is KGHSH, CDR2 LQKENI. The CDR3 has 13 residues. Trimming took 4 bases from V and 8 from J, leaving 11 bases between them. This CDR3 is CASSQPSSEKLFF. The CDR3 DNA is TGTGCCAGCTCACAACCTAGTAGCGAAAAACTGTTTTTT.

This clone was seen a single time. V and J are TRBV7-9 and TRBJ2-1, with 8 nucleotides matching TRBD2. This CDR3 has 14 residues. The V and J ends lost 3 bases and 3 bases, in that order; junction bases with no gene match: 1. In germline, CDR1 is SEHNR, CDR2 FQNEAQ (reference sequence). CDR3 sequence reads: CASSLTSDYNEQFF. The CDR3 region has the DNA TGTGCCAGCAGCTTGACTAGCGACTACAATGAGCAGTTCTTC.

In this sample, this clone turned up a few times. The gene calls are TRBV27 and TRBJ2-6; 8 nucleotides align to TRBD1. Germline V lookup: CDR1 MNHEY, CDR2 SMNVEV (reference sequence). CDR3 size: 18 residues. V was pared by 4 bases and J by 0 bases, with 8 bases of the junction left unmatched. The CDR3: CASSSLGQGGSGANVLTF. The CDR3 DNA sequence: TGTGCCAGCAGTTCTCTCGGACAGGGAGGCTCTGGGGCCAACGTCCTGACTTTC.

The chain joins TRBV7-9 to TRBJ2-5, with 9 bases lining up with TRBD2. There are 17 residues in the CDR3. V shed 0 bases and J 0 bases; nucleotides not matched to a gene: 5. CDR1 is SEHNR, CDR2 FQNEAQ, per germline (reference sequence). The CDR3 DNA reads TGTGCCAGCAGCTTAGCGCGGTCTAGCGGGGACCAAGAGACCCAGTACTTC. Its protein product is CASSLARSSGDQETQYF.

J is TRBJ1-2 and V is TRBV5-4, with D perhaps matching TRBD1 (5 bases). This CDR3 has 14 amino acids. With 3 bases removed from V and 4 bases from J, the gap between germline ends came to 13 bases. Germline V lookup: CDR1 SGHNT, CDR2 YYREEE (reference sequence). The CDR3 loop is CASSSSRGPYGYTF. Here the CDR3 DNA reads TGTGCCAGCAGCTCTAGCCGGGGCCCCTATGGCTACACCTTC.

V usage is TRBV7-9 and J usage is TRBJ1-5; TRBD1 matches at 7 bases. V dropped 5 bases and J dropped 1; count of bases not matched to a gene: 2. CDR1 and CDR2 from the germline V gene are SEHNR and FQNEAQ (reference sequence). This CDR3 comprises 14 residues. The CDR3, as DNA: TGTGCCAGCAGCCGACAGGGAAGCAATCAGCCCCAGCATTTT. It yields the protein CASSRQGSNQPQHF.

The rearrangement uses TRBV7-9 and TRBJ2-5; the D gene is possibly TRBD1 (5 bases). The V gene lost 1 base and the J gene lost 5 bases, with 8 bases spanning the gap. Looked up from germline, CDR1 is SEHNR and CDR2 is FQNEAQ (reference sequence). CDR3 length: 13 residues. The CDR3 sequence: CASSLVGAETQYF. In DNA, the CDR3 is TGTGCCAGCAGCTTAGTTGGGGCGGAGACCCAGTACTTC.

With respect to this clone: A read error may account for a junction end that differs from germline. The V gene is TRBV11-2, the J gene TRBJ2-6; D not certain. Germline CDR1 and CDR2: SGHAT and FQNNGV. The CDR3 totals 16 residues. The chain's CDR3 is CASSQEVGSGANVLTF. The CDR3 DNA sequence: TGCGCCAGCAGCCAAGAAGTCGGCTCTGGGGCCAACGTCCTGACTTTC. Full variable domain (missing parts from reference TRBV11-2 and TRBJ2-6): EAGVAQSPRYKIIEKRQSVAFWCNPISGHATLYWYQQILGQGPKLLIQFQNNGVVDDSQLPKDRFSAERLKGVDSTLKIQPAKLEDSAVYLCASSQEVGSGANVLTFGAGSRLTVL.

V gene TRBV27 combines with J gene TRBJ2-1, with D maybe TRBD1 (6 bases). The CDR3 totals 16 residues. CDR1 is MNHEY, CDR2 SMNVEV, per germline (reference sequence). Trimming stripped 2 bases from V and 1 base from J, with 12 bases between. The CDR3 protein is CASSLGGSKSYNEQFF. CDR3 nucleotide sequence: TGTGCCAGCAGTTTAGGGGGCTCGAAGTCCTACAATGAGCAGTTCTTC.

This sequence joins TRBV5-4 and TRBJ2-1; 7 nucleotides match TRBD2. In germline, CDR1 is SGHNT, CDR2 YYREEE (reference sequence). Trimming at V came to 9 bases and at J to 5 bases, leaving 11 bases not matched to a gene. This CDR3 is built from 14 residues. The CDR3 DNA reads as TGTGCCACTCGGCGGGGCCTAGCGGACAATGAGCAGTTCTTC. Amino acids: CATRRGLADNEQFF.

Concerning this clone: Since a far larger clone is one base different, this is likely a read error. Other DNA sequences from this sample encode an identical CDR3 as well. The chain has TRBV30 and TRBJ1-6, with 7 bases identical to TRBD1. The CDR3 loop spans 13 amino acids. Germline lookup yields CDR1 GTSNPN and CDR2 SVGIG (reference sequence). DNA for the CDR3: TGTGCCTGGAGACGACAGGGTAATTCACCCCTCCACTTC. It encodes CAWRRQGNSPLHF.